The 19 T cell receptor beta chains presented below share a single source sample, sequenced in a study of regulatory and conventional T cells in RAG deficiency. Profiled with immunoSEQ multiplex PCR; TCRdb holds only in-frame clones, not every one. The profile shows some 30,000 clones, 85% to 90% of them singletons. The data were also submitted as part of a second study, on regulatory T cells. Per that study: The primer mix had 52 TRBV and 13 TRBJ primers.

Sequencing was performed on CD8+ T cells sorted from blood. These receptors were obtained from a human donor in good health.

The chain employs TRBV7-2 and TRBJ2-2; no reliable D call. Trimming shortened V by 3 bases and J by 10 bases, and 9 bases separated the two germline ends. The CDR3 spans 12 residues. Germline V CDR1 and CDR2: SGHTA, FQGNSA. The CDR3 protein is CASSFYTEELFF. The CDR3 coding sequence is TGTGCCAGCAGCTTTTACACGGAGGAGCTGTTTTTT.

The CDR3 sequence is CASSVLAGGPGTDTQYF. In DNA form, the CDR3 reads TGTGCCAGCAGCGTTCTAGCGGGAGGGCCGGGCACAGATACGCAGTATTTT. The chain links TRBV9 to TRBJ2-3; 12 bases line up with TRBD2. Germline CDR1 SGDLS, CDR2 YYNGEE. There are 17 residues in the CDR3. The trim removed 2 bases at V and 1 base at J, leaving 5 bases unmatched. The full variable domain, rest sourced from reference TRBV9 and TRBJ2-3, is DSGVTQTPKHLITATGQRVTLRCSPRSGDLSVYWYQQSLDQGLQFLIQYYNGEERAKGNILERFSAQQFPDLHSELNLSSLELGDSALYFCASSVLAGGPGTDTQYFGPGTRLTVL.

The chain has TRBV9 and TRBJ1-1; D uncertain. Trimming cost V 4 bases and J 2 bases, with 9 bases left between them. Germline-derived CDR1 and CDR2 are SGDLS and YYNGEE. The CDR3 extends over 13 amino acids. The CDR3 DNA reads TGTGCCAGCAGCATCGGAGGCAACACTGAAGCTTTCTTT. It yields the protein CASSIGGNTEAFF.

The rearrangement uses TRBV5-1 and TRBJ2-1; the D is unclear. Germline V gene sequence: CDR1 SGHRS, CDR2 YFSETQ. Trimming left V 4 bases short and J 9 bases short, with 11 bases between. The CDR3 totals 12 residues. The CDR3 reads CASSNFYPEQFF. CDR3 coding DNA: TGCGCCAGCAGCAACTTCTATCCTGAGCAGTTCTTC.

Only a few counts were recorded for this clone. Here the CDR3 DNA reads TGTGCCAGCAGCTTGGACACCCCCGGGATCAAATCCTACGAGCAGTACTTC. This sequence encodes CASSLDTPGIKSYEQYF. This rearrangement joins TRBV5-6 to TRBJ2-7, with a weak D call TRBD2 (5 bases). This CDR3 is built from 17 residues. V lost 0 bases, J lost 1 base, and 17 bases lay in between. In germline, CDR1 is SGHDT, CDR2 YYEEEE.

There are a few counts of this clone. The genes are TRBV6-6 and TRBJ2-3; TRBD1 agrees at 8 bases. Germline V gene sequence: CDR1 MNHNY, CDR2 SVGAGI (reference sequence). This CDR3 is 15 amino acids long. The V and J ends lost 4 bases and 0 bases, in that order; junction bases with no gene match: 3. The CDR3 protein is CASSWTGTSTDTQYF. The CDR3 DNA follows: TGTGCCAGCAGTTGGACAGGGACTAGCACAGATACGCAGTATTTT.

The rearrangement joins TRBV19 to TRBJ2-1; D remains unclear. CDR1 LNHDA and CDR2 SQIVND come from the germline V gene (reference sequence). The V gene lost 5 bases and the J gene lost 1 base, with 12 bases spanning the gap. CDR3 length: 15 residues. The CDR3 nucleotides read TGTGCCAGTAGTCTAAGGAGTTATTCCTACAATGAGCAGTTCTTC. As protein: CASSLRSYSYNEQFF.

The chain uses TRBV5-6 and TRBJ2-7; 12 bases match TRBD1. Germline CDR1 SGHDT, CDR2 YYEEEE. The CDR3 length is 15 residues. With 4 bases clipped from V and 4 bases from J, the junction kept 6 bases outside the gene matches. The DNA of the CDR3 is TGTGCCAGCAGCCCGGGACAGGGGGCTTTTTACGAGCAGTACTTC. Its protein is CASSPGQGAFYEQYF.

The sample holds one count of this clone. The chain carries TRBV30 and TRBJ2-1, with 12 bases identical to TRBD2. The CDR3 length is 15 residues. Germline lookup yields CDR1 GTSNPN and CDR2 SVGIG (reference sequence). Trimming took 4 bases from V and 6 from J; bases not matched to a gene: 7. The CDR3 region has the DNA TGTGCCTGGAACCTAGCGGGAGGGCTCCTCAATGAGCAGTTCTTC. Encoded protein: CAWNLAGGLLNEQFF. The full variable domain, its missing parts supplied by reference TRBV30 and TRBJ2-1, is SQTIHQWPATLVQPVGSPLSLECTVEGTSNPNLYWYRQAAGRGLQLLFYSVGIGQISSEVPQNLSASRPQDRQFILSSKKLLLSDSGFYLCAWNLAGGLLNEQFFGPGTRLTVL.

The CDR3: CASSVLDTLTDTQYF. CDR3 nucleotides: TGTGCCAGCAGCGTATTAGACACCCTCACAGATACGCAGTATTTT. This chain joins TRBV9 and TRBJ2-3; unclear D gene. The V gene's germline CDR1 is SGDLS and CDR2 YYNGEE. V was clipped by 1 base and J by 2 bases, with 11 bases between them. This CDR3 region has 15 residues.

The chain uses TRBV21-1 and TRBJ2-7; the D call TRBD1 from the table was never checked on the DNA. TRBV21-1 is given as a pseudogene. The CDR3 contains 12 residues. CDR3 in amino acids: CAEGGLSYEQYF. The CDR3 region has the DNA TGTGCCGAAGGGGGTCTCTCCTACGAGCAGTACTTC.

The chain couples TRBV7-6 to TRBJ1-3; maybe TRBD1 (6 bases). This CDR3 is built from 19 residues. Trimming took 1 base from V and 0 from J, leaving 19 bases between them. CDR1 and CDR2 (germline): SGHVS, FNYEAQ. The CDR3: CASSLVEQGILTSGNTIYF. CDR3 bases: TGTGCCAGCAGCTTAGTGGAACAGGGCATATTAACCTCTGGAAACACCATATATTTT.

This rearrangement joins TRBV28 to TRBJ2-6, with TRBD2 as a possible D gene (6 bases). Germline V gene lookup returns CDR1 MDHEN and CDR2 SYDVKM. Deletions cut 5 bases from V and 13 bases from J, with 21 bases between. The CDR3 sequence is 15 residues long. In DNA form, the CDR3 reads TGTGCCAGCAGTCCGCCCTGGGAGGCCTCCGGGGTCCTGACTTTC. Encoded protein: CASSPPWEASGVLTF.

Only one count was recorded for this clone. The DNA is omitted, as the CDR3 cannot be located on it reliably, and the CDR3 follows TCRdb's listing. The rearrangement links TRBV5-6 to TRBJ2-7; the table's D call of TRBD1 was not tested on the DNA. Germline CDR1 SGHDT, CDR2 YYEEEE. The CDR3 length equals 12 residues, ends included. The CDR3 region is CASSWGTGSPLF.

This sequence joins TRBV27 and TRBJ2-3; the match to TRBD2 covers 7 bases. The CDR3 runs 15 residues. The germline V gene encodes CDR1 MNHEY and CDR2 SMNVEV (reference sequence). With V trimmed by 3 bases and J by 4 bases, 7 bases remained unmatched. This CDR3 is CASSLGLGLADTQYF. CDR3 sequence (DNA): TGTGCCAGCAGTTTGGGCCTTGGACTAGCAGATACGCAGTATTTT.

V and J are TRBV6-5 and TRBJ1-5; D not resolved. V dropped 5 bases and J dropped 3 bases, with 11 bases sitting between them. This CDR3 comprises 14 residues. Germline CDR1 is MNHEY and CDR2 is SVGAGI. This CDR3 reads CASSEEADNQPQHF. The CDR3 DNA is TGTGCCAGCAGTGAAGAGGCAGACAATCAGCCCCAGCATTTT.

This CDR3 reads CASRQSGQGGTEAFF. CDR3 DNA sequence: TGTGCCAGCAGACAATCCGGGCAGGGGGGCACTGAAGCTTTCTTT. This chain joins TRBV6-6 and TRBJ1-1, with 7 positions matching TRBD1. Germline V lookup: CDR1 MNHNY, CDR2 SVGAGI (reference sequence). The CDR3 runs 15 residues. Trimming took 6 bases from V and 4 from J; bases not matched to a gene: 11.

The CDR3 loop reads CATSDRVVQPQHF. CDR3 in DNA: TGTGCCACTTCCGACAGGGTCGTGCAGCCCCAGCATTTT. The chain is built from TRBV6-5 and TRBJ1-5, with TRBD1 matching over 7 bases. The V gene end was trimmed by 10 bases and the J gene end by 7 bases; junction bases not matched to a gene: 10. The germline V gene encodes CDR1 MNHEY and CDR2 SVGAGI. CDR3 length equals 13 residues.

The chain uses TRBV27 and TRBJ2-7, with D tentatively TRBD2 (5 bases). Trimming left V 5 bases short and J 3 bases short, with 14 bases between. This CDR3 comprises 14 residues. Per germline, CDR1 MNHEY and CDR2 SMNVEV (reference sequence). The CDR3 spells CASSGYRDNYEQYF. DNA of the CDR3: TGTGCCAGCAGTGGCTACCGGGATAACTACGAGCAGTACTTC.